These 9 T cell receptor beta chains originate from one sample sequenced in a study of OX40 agonist ivuxolimab in advanced cancers. Produced via immunoSEQ multiplex PCR; TCRdb's table is partial and in-frame only. The data hold approximately 15,000 clones, with 60% to 80% observed a single time. The material was CD4+ or CD8+ T cells sorted from blood, obtained in a trial of the OX40 agonist ivuxolimab. The receptors originated from an adult with an advanced solid tumor such as melanoma, head and neck, liver or kidney cancer.

The V call is TRBV14, the J call TRBJ2-7; the D gene is possibly TRBD2 (6 bases). The CDR3 extends over 14 amino acids. The V gene lost 5 bases and the J gene lost 0 bases, with 11 bases spanning the gap. The germline gives CDR1 SGHDN, CDR2 FVKESK. For the CDR3, the DNA is TGTGCCAGCAGCGAACGGGACTCCTCCTACGAGCAGTACTTC. Protein: CASSERDSSYEQYF.

This clone was counted a few times. The chain uses TRBV10-2 and TRBJ2-1; D is undetermined. V lost 6 bases and J lost 0, with 6 bases in between. The CDR3 has 13 amino acids. Germline V gene lookup returns CDR1 WSHSY and CDR2 SAAADI. The DNA for the CDR3 is TGCGCCAGCAGACTGGACTCCTACAATGAGCAGTTCTTC. It codes for CASRLDSYNEQFF.

This rearrangement joins TRBV27 to TRBJ1-1, with unresolved D. V dropped 6 bases and J dropped 1 base, with 9 bases sitting between them. This CDR3 comprises 13 residues. Germline-derived CDR1 and CDR2 are MNHEY and SMNVEV (reference sequence). The CDR3 spells CASSLGRNTEAFF. CDR3 nucleotides: TGTGCCAGCAGCTTGGGTCGGAACACTGAAGCTTTCTTT.

The genes are TRBV4-1 and TRBJ2-7; possibly TRBD2 for D (5 bases). Trimming pared 0 bases from V and 0 bases from J, leaving 9 bases between. Germline loops: CDR1 MGHRA, CDR2 YSYEKL. There are 15 residues in the CDR3. The CDR3 sequence is CASSQETGSSYEQYF. The CDR3 bases are TGCGCCAGCAGCCAAGAAACGGGGAGCTCCTACGAGCAGTACTTC.

The rearrangement links TRBV6-5 to TRBJ1-5; possibly TRBD1 for D (6 bases). The CDR3 is 12 residues long. Germline V gene sequence: CDR1 MNHEY, CDR2 SVGAGI. Trimming cost V 4 bases and J 9 bases, with 10 bases left between them. The CDR3, as DNA: TGTGCCAGCAGTTTCACAGGGTCGCCCCAGCATTTT. Its protein is CASSFTGSPQHF.

The CDR3 is CASSIRVRGHGYTF. CDR3 nucleotide sequence: TGTGCCAGCAGTATCCGTGTCAGGGGTCATGGCTACACCTTC. The rearrangement uses TRBV28 and TRBJ1-2, with D perhaps matching TRBD1 (6 bases). The CDR3 totals 14 residues. The V end was cut by 5 bases, the J end by 6 bases, with 16 bases between. The germline V gene encodes CDR1 MDHEN and CDR2 SYDVKM.

The V and J genes are TRBV10-2 and TRBJ2-2, with D hard to call. Deletions cut 7 bases from V and 5 bases from J, with 5 bases between. The CDR3 consists of 11 residues. Germline V gene sequence: CDR1 WSHSY, CDR2 SAAADI. CDR3 sequence reads: CASTPTGELFF. CDR3 DNA sequence: TGCGCCAGCACCCCAACCGGGGAGCTGTTTTTT.

This clone came up a few times. The V call is TRBV4-1, the J call TRBJ2-5; weak D call: TRBD2 (6 bases). V was pared by 4 bases and J by 5 bases, with 17 bases between. CDR1 and CDR2 from the germline V gene are MGHRA and YSYEKL. CDR3 length: 15 amino acids. The CDR3 region is CASSPEEGQMETQYF. The CDR3 DNA sequence: TGCGCCAGCAGCCCTGAGGAGGGTCAGATGGAGACCCAGTACTTC.

This chain connects TRBV18 to TRBJ2-2, with TRBD1 matching 7 bases. V was clipped by 10 bases and J by 0 bases; unmatched bases: 11. Germline values: CDR1 KGHSH, CDR2 LQKENI. This CDR3 has 16 amino acids. The CDR3 loop is CATLDRPDSNTGELFF. The CDR3 nucleotides read TGTGCCACCCTGGACAGGCCAGATTCGAACACCGGGGAGCTGTTTTTT. Complete variable domain (other parts from reference TRBV18 and TRBJ2-2): NAGVMQNPRHLVRRRGQEARLRCSPMKGHSHVYWYRQLPEEGLKFMVYLQKENIIDESGMPKERFSAEFPKEGPSILRIQQVVRGDSAAYFCATLDRPDSNTGELFFGEGSRLTVL.